This TCR beta chain was profiled in a study of regulatory T cells in long-lasting Graves disease. Notes on the study in general: Under persistent disease, TRBV28, TRBJ1-2 and TRBJ2-5 were used preferentially.

TCR beta libraries were built with iRepertoire HTBI primers and Arm-PCR of CDR3 regions. TCRdb recomputed calls from the multiplex PCR reads with MiXCR, one row per CDR3 protein. This table holds about 540,000 distinct CDR3 sequences, roughly 14% found once. V was trimmed by 3 bases and J by 3 bases, leaving 15 bases between them. CDR1 and CDR2 from the germline V gene are DFQATT and SNEGSKA (reference sequence). The CDR3 is 14 residues long. As regards this clonotype: Its target is unknown.

As to time point: newly diagnosed GD, antithyroid drugs for less than 3 months. PBMC-extracted RNA yielded the TCR library. Separately, the same data were catalogued under a study of T cells in Graves' hyperthyroidism and ophthalmopathy. As that study records: Those with hyperthyroidism were 18 to 65 years old, newly diagnosed, and ill for under 2 months. First-round RT-PCR targeting the TCR CDR3 was performed with the HTBI primer set.

The starting material was peripheral blood mononuclear cells (PBMCs), obtained at new diagnosis, from a patient treated with antithyroid drugs. The sequence was collected from a man under 40 with Graves disease. The rearrangement uses TRBV20-1 and TRBJ2-7; D perhaps matches TRBD2 (6 bases). CDR3 coding DNA: TGCAGTGCTAGTAGCACGGGAGCCGACTACGAGCAGTACTTC. Translation gives CSASSTGADYEQYF.